Given below is one TCR beta chain in context. The antigen is undetermined. The entry originates in a study of cytomegalovirus exposure and HLA in healthy donors. Both 60 Vbeta primers and 13 Jbeta primers went into the PCR. Assay: immunoSEQ multiplex PCR; the TCRdb copy retains only in-frame clones and omits some. This table holds 150,000 or so clones, 82% found once. Study-wide results and limits: In a later analysis, a genetic analysis reported fewer productive-TCR N-insertions in an Asian-associated ancestry cluster than the cohort average.

Among the donors, all were healthy bone marrow donors. Trimming shortened V by 6 bases and J by 0 bases, and 18 bases separated the two germline ends. This CDR3 has 17 amino acids. Germline assignment: CDR1 SEHNR and CDR2 FQNEAQ (reference sequence). This TCR was sampled from a man younger than 45 in good health and CMV-seropositive. The sequenced sample consisted of PBMCs. The chain employs TRBV7-9 and TRBJ1-3; D may be TRBD1 (6 bases). The CDR3 nucleotides are TGTGCCAGCAGGCCTAGGAACAGGGCTACCTCTGGAAACACCATATATTTT. It encodes CASRPRNRATSGNTIYF.